This TCR beta chain was retrieved from a study of T cell changes during pregnancy in multiple sclerosis. TCRdb's table, derived via immunoSEQ multiplex PCR, lists solely in-frame clones and lacks some. In the table there are more than 65,000 clones, approximately 89% of which are singletons. Losses at the gene ends were 2 bases for V and 10 bases for J; bases not matched to a gene: 11. The germline gives CDR1 SGHRS, CDR2 YFSETQ. The CDR3 consists of 15 residues. In its sample, this clone was seen once. The source is a female donor with multiple sclerosis, enrolled in a pregnancy study. The sample in question was peripheral blood, obtained in the first trimester of pregnancy. The rearrangement joins TRBV5-1 to TRBJ2-1; TRBD1 matches 8 bases. CDR3 region: CASSFPGTGEGEQFF. In DNA form, the CDR3 reads TGCGCCAGCAGCTTCCCCGGGACAGGTGAAGGGGAGCAGTTCTTC. Drawing the rest from reference TRBV5-1 and TRBJ2-1, the complete variable domain is KAGVTQTPRYLIKTRGQQVTLSCSPISGHRSVSWYQQTPGQGLQFLFEYFSETQRNKGNFPGRFSGRQFSNSRSEMNVSTLELGDSALYLCASSFPGTGEGEQFFGPGTRLTVL.